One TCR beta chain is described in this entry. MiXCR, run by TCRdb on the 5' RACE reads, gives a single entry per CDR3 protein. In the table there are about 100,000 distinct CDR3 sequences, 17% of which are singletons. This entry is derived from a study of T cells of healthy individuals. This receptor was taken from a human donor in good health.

This CDR3 reads CASETGTEETQYF. Here the CDR3 DNA reads TGTGCCAGCGAAACCGGGACGGAAGAGACCCAGTACTTC. The genes are TRBV7-6 and TRBJ2-5; D may be TRBD1 or TRBD2 (5 bases each). Trimming removed 8 bases from V and 3 bases from J, with 13 bases in between. Looked up from germline, CDR1 is SGHVS and CDR2 is FNYEAQ. This CDR3 has 13 residues.